These 3 T cell receptor beta chains were sequenced from one sample in a study of CD8+ T cells in alopecia areata. Extracted RNA was reverse transcribed, and the resulting cDNA served as sequencing template. Only in-frame clones appear in the TCRdb table, and some are missing; sequencing was by immunoSEQ multiplex PCR. This sample has over 200,000 clones; approximately 61% occur once, and the top ten carry 0.4% to 0.55%. The specimen comprised CD4+ T cells sorted from blood, sampled at week 0. The receptors originated from a human donor with alopecia areata.

This chain joins TRBV6-5 and TRBJ1-2; 7 bases are a match to TRBD1. With V trimmed by 5 bases and J by 4 bases, 4 bases remained unmatched. The germline CDR1 and CDR2 sequences are MNHEY and SVGAGI. The CDR3 spans 13 residues. The CDR3 DNA reads as TGTGCCAGCAGTGCGGGGGACAGCTATGGCTACACCTTC. Protein product: CASSAGDSYGYTF.

This rearrangement joins TRBV27 to TRBJ2-4; TRBD1 or TRBD2 may be the D gene (5 bases each). Germline values: CDR1 MNHEY, CDR2 SMNVEV (reference sequence). The CDR3 contains 15 residues. V was cut by 4 bases and J by 0 bases, with 10 bases left in between. DNA of the CDR3: TGTGCCAGCAGTTCACTGGGGGTAGCCAAAAACATTCAGTACTTC. Its translation: CASSSLGVAKNIQYF.

This clone has only a few counts. The chain couples TRBV7-9 to TRBJ1-2; D possibly corresponds to TRBD1 (6 bases). Trimming removed 4 bases at V and 2 bases at J, with 11 bases between. Per germline, CDR1 SEHNR and CDR2 FQNEAQ (reference sequence). The CDR3 is 14 amino acids. The CDR3 spells CASSSGTRNYGYTF. CDR3 in DNA: TGTGCCAGCAGCTCAGGGACACGCAACTATGGCTACACCTTC.